This T cell receptor (beta chain) was sequenced for a study of beta chain features in type 1 diabetes. Whole-study findings and limits: Fewer insertions but more deletions were seen at VDJ junctions in type 1 diabetes patients. Any PCR bias toward short templates would affect both groups alike. The study left unresolved whether HLA type influences TCRB rearrangement.

This clone came up a few times. As yet, its antigen is unknown. The germline CDR1 and CDR2 sequences are SGHNT and YYREEE (reference sequence). The CDR3 runs 14 residues. The V end was cut by 2 bases, the J end by 1 base, with 8 bases between. All of the isolated RNA was reverse transcribed, so expressed TCRB transcripts were sequenced. Only in-frame clones appear in the TCRdb table, and some are missing; sequencing was by immunoSEQ multiplex PCR. The sample yields some 300,000 clones, roughly 8% seen once. The TCR comes from a woman younger than 35 in good health. The rearrangement links TRBV5-4 to TRBJ2-3, with unresolved D. Input material: central memory CD4+ T cells from blood. This chain's CDR3 is CASSFRKGTDTQYF. In nucleotides, the CDR3 is TGTGCCAGCAGCTTTAGGAAGGGCACAGATACGCAGTATTTT.